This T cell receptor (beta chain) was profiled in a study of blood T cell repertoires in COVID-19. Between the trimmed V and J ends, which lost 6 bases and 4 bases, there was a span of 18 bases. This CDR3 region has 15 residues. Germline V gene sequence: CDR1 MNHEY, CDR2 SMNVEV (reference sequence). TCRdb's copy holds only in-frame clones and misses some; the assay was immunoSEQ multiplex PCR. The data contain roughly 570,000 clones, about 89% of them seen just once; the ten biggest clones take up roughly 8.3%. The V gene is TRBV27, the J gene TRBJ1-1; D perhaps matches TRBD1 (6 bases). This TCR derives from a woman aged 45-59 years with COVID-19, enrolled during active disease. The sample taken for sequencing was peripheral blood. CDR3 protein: CASSSLGGAVTEAFF. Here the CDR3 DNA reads TGTGCCAGCAGCTCCCTGGGGGGGGCGGTCACTGAAGCTTTCTTT.